Below are 2 T cell receptor beta chains sequenced from a single sample in a study of blood T cells in healthy people across ages (dated by TCRdb to between 2015 and 2017). The receptor library was made with 5' RACE. These reads were obtained on an Illumina HiSeq 2500. A second roughly 6 to 12 cycle PCR used a sample-barcoded 5' primer and a J-beta primer mix. TCRdb passed the public sequencing reads through fastp at Q25 and MiXCR, retaining productive beta sequences. Identical CDR3 protein sequences are pooled into one entry, listed with their most common genes and DNA. Across this sample there are about 1,500,000 distinct CDR3 sequences, with roughly 40% seen only once. The leading ten clones occupy around 8% of the sample. Material: blood. The source is a woman between 18 and 29 years old in good health.

The chain combines TRBV5-6 with TRBJ2-1; D is tentatively TRBD1 or TRBD2 (5 bases each). The CDR3 is 15 residues long. The germline V gene has CDR1 SGHDT and CDR2 YYEEEE. With 2 bases removed from V and 4 bases from J, the gap between germline ends came to 13 bases. CDR3 bases: TGTGCCAGCAGCTTTCAAGGGACCTTTTACAATGAGCAGTTCTTC. Residues: CASSFQGTFYNEQFF.

This chain uses TRBV6-1 with TRBJ2-7; no clear D. Germline V gene lookup returns CDR1 MNHNS and CDR2 SASEGT. CDR3 length: 13 residues. V gave up 0 bases and J gave up 3 bases, with 6 bases separating them. CDR3 residues: CASSEAGLYEQYF. CDR3 DNA: TGTGCCAGCAGTGAAGCAGGGCTCTACGAGCAGTACTTC.